This TCR beta chain came from a study of blood T cell repertoires in COVID-19. Study at large: Researchers got acute and convalescent COVID-19 samples from the United States, Italy and Spain.

CDR3 size: 14 residues. The germline CDR1 and CDR2 sequences are SGHAT and FQNNGV. J gave up 3 bases and V 1 base, and 1 base lay outside the gene matches. The Seattle patients joined while their infection was active and were tracked longitudinally afterward. Sequenced by immunoSEQ multiplex PCR; TCRdb stores in-frame clones only, minus some. The sample has roughly 250,000 clones; 70% to 90% are singletons. This clonotype originated in a human donor with COVID-19, enrolled during active disease. The donor label of this sample is uncertain. Sequenced sample: peripheral blood. The rearrangement joins TRBV11-2 to TRBJ2-5, with TRBD1 matching 8 bases. CDR3 residues: CASSLVGQEETQYF. The DNA for the CDR3 is TGTGCCAGCAGCTTAGTGGGACAGGAAGAGACCCAGTACTTC.